A single sample is the source of the 27 T cell receptor beta chains below, sequenced in a study of T cell responses to AZD1222 COVID-19 vaccine. Libraries were prepared by immunoSEQ multiplex PCR; TCRdb keeps only in-frame clonotypes and omits some of them. The sample holds roughly 180,000 clones, almost 95% seen once. This specimen consisted of peripheral blood, obtained on day 0 of AZD1222 vaccination. These TCRs come from an adult in good health.

This chain joins TRBV5-1 and TRBJ1-3, with D uncertain. In germline, CDR1 is SGHRS, CDR2 YFSETQ. V lost 0 bases, J lost 1 base, and 11 bases lay in between. The CDR3 is 16 amino acids. CDR3 loop: CASSLDGPGSGNTIYF. Here the CDR3 DNA reads TGCGCCAGCAGCTTGGACGGACCGGGATCTGGAAACACCATATATTTT. The entire variable domain, with the rest obtained from reference TRBV5-1 and TRBJ1-3, is as follows: KAGVTQTPRYLIKTRGQQVTLSCSPISGHRSVSWYQQTPGQGLQFLFEYFSETQRNKGNFPGRFSGRQFSNSRSEMNVSTLELGDSALYLCASSLDGPGSGNTIYFGEGSWLTVV.

The chain links TRBV21-1 to TRBJ2-5; whether TRBD2, the table's D call, matches the DNA was not checked. TRBV21-1 is a listed pseudogene. CDR3 size: 18 residues. CDR3 DNA: TGTGCCAGCAGCAAGGCTAGCGGGAGGCCCTATCGGCGGGAGACCCAGTACTTC. It codes for CASSKASGRPYRRETQYF.

This chain uses TRBV6-1 with TRBJ1-3; D gene uncertain. The length of the CDR3 is 17 residues. The germline CDR1 and CDR2 sequences are MNHNS and SASEGT. V shed 4 bases and J shed 9 bases, with 25 bases lying between them. The DNA of the CDR3 is TGTGCCAGCAGTGGTGGCATGGTTCGATCGCCCCAGAGCACCATATATTTT. Amino acids: CASSGGMVRSPQSTIYF.

The chain joins TRBV5-1 to TRBJ1-5; a weak D match, TRBD1 (5 bases). Germline V gene sequence: CDR1 SGHRS, CDR2 YFSETQ. With 4 bases removed from V and 6 bases from J, the gap between germline ends came to 17 bases. The CDR3 loop spans 15 amino acids. CDR3: CASSPESGGGQPQHF. In nucleotides, the CDR3 is TGCGCCAGCAGCCCCGAGTCGGGCGGGGGTCAGCCCCAGCATTTT. The entire variable domain, with the rest obtained from reference TRBV5-1 and TRBJ1-5, is as follows: KAGVTQTPRYLIKTRGQQVTLSCSPISGHRSVSWYQQTPGQGLQFLFEYFSETQRNKGNFPGRFSGRQFSNSRSEMNVSTLELGDSALYLCASSPESGGGQPQHFGDGTRLSIL.

The chain recombines TRBV5-6 with TRBJ2-7; TRBD2 matches at 11 bases. After removal of 4 bases from V and 3 bases from J, the junction contained 6 bases not matched to a gene. The germline gives CDR1 SGHDT, CDR2 YYEEEE. The CDR3 sequence is 15 residues long. The DNA of the CDR3 is TGTGCCAGCAGCCCCCGACTAGCGGGACACTACGAGCAGTACTTC. Translating it yields CASSPRLAGHYEQYF.

This chain uses TRBV9 with TRBJ1-5; 9 positions agree with TRBD1. CDR1 is SGDLS and CDR2 is YYNGEE in the germline V gene. The CDR3 has 15 amino acids. V trimming: 3 bases; J trimming: 7 bases; junction bases outside the gene matches: 8. For the CDR3, the DNA is TGTGCCAGCAGCGCACAGGGGGCGAGCGGCCAGCCCCAGCATTTT. This gives the protein CASSAQGASGQPQHF.

The chain is built from TRBV27 and TRBJ2-1; either TRBD1 or TRBD2 may supply D (5 bases each). Germline assignment: CDR1 MNHEY and CDR2 SMNVEV (reference sequence). V lost 4 bases to trimming and J lost 9 bases, with 13 bases between them. This CDR3 is built from 13 residues. The CDR3: CASSSSGRSEQFF. The CDR3 DNA sequence: TGTGCCAGCAGTTCCTCGGGACGCAGTGAGCAGTTCTTC.

The chain combines TRBV6-5 with TRBJ2-4, with TRBD2 as a possible D gene (6 bases). The CDR3 runs 14 residues. Trimming shortened V by 6 bases and J by 8 bases, and 17 bases separated the two germline ends. The germline CDR1 and CDR2 sequences are MNHEY and SVGAGI. CDR3 protein: CASSAGTWGDIQYF. The CDR3, as DNA: TGTGCCAGCAGCGCCGGGACCTGGGGGGACATTCAGTACTTC.

J is TRBJ2-2 and V is TRBV3-1 (or the pseudogene TRBV3-2); D gene ambiguous. The CDR3 spans 17 residues. Germline CDR1 is LGHDT and CDR2 is YNNKEL (reference sequence). V dropped 1 base and J dropped 3 bases, with 15 bases sitting between them. The CDR3 reads CASSQAGRVLYTGELFF. The CDR3 DNA sequence: TGTGCCAGCAGCCAAGCAGGCCGGGTGCTATACACCGGGGAGCTGTTTTTT.

J is TRBJ2-5 and V is TRBV19, with 11 bases matching TRBD2. The CDR3 spans 17 residues. The J segment lost 2 bases and the V segment lost 3 bases, leaving 8 bases of the junction unmatched. Germline V gene lookup returns CDR1 LNHDA and CDR2 SQIVND (reference sequence). CDR3 loop: CASSIGGTSGKQETQYF. Written as DNA, the CDR3 is TGTGCCAGTAGTATTGGGGGGACTAGCGGAAAACAAGAGACCCAGTACTTC.

The chain recombines TRBV4-1 with TRBJ2-1, with 11 bases identical to TRBD2. Germline values: CDR1 MGHRA, CDR2 YSYEKL. V shed 7 bases, J shed 1 base, and the junction held 6 bases outside the gene matches. This CDR3 spans 16 amino acids. CDR3 nucleotides: TGCGCCAGCACCCTAGCGGGAGGAATGTCCTACAATGAGCAGTTCTTC. This gives the protein CASTLAGGMSYNEQFF.

This rearrangement joins TRBV6-2 or TRBV6-3 to TRBJ1-1; 7 bases agree with TRBD1. This CDR3 has 17 residues. The ends lost 5 bases at V and 2 bases at J; junction bases unmatched: 14. The germline V gene encodes CDR1 MNHEY and CDR2 SVGEGT. Here the CDR3 reads CASSNAQGLGRNTEAFF. CDR3 coding DNA: TGTGCCAGCAGTAACGCACAGGGGTTAGGGAGAAACACTGAAGCTTTCTTT.

This clone has a handful of counts. This chain links TRBV3-1 (or the pseudogene TRBV3-2) with TRBJ1-5; no clear D. This CDR3 comprises 16 residues. V was pared by 4 bases and J by 8 bases, with 21 bases between. Germline CDR1 is LGHDT and CDR2 is YNNKEL (reference sequence). CDR3 DNA sequence: TGTGCCAGCAGCCCCGCCGGACCAGACAATCGTGAGCCCCAGCATTTT. Translation gives CASSPAGPDNREPQHF.

DNA of the CDR3: TGTGCCAGCAGCCCATTTAGATCCTTGAGTGGAAACACCATATATTTT. Residues: CASSPFRSLSGNTIYF. J is TRBJ1-3 and V is TRBV7-2, with D hard to call. Germline CDR1 SGHTA, CDR2 FQGNSA. V was clipped by 5 bases and J by 3 bases, with 17 bases between them. CDR3 length equals 16 residues.

The rearrangement links TRBV6-2 or TRBV6-3 to TRBJ2-1, with 9 bases lining up with TRBD2. Germline CDR1 and CDR2: MNHEY and SVGEGT. The CDR3 extends over 15 amino acids. The V and J ends lost 7 bases and 5 bases, in that order; junction bases with no gene match: 9. CDR3 protein: CASTPGASGNNEQFF. CDR3 sequence (DNA): TGTGCCAGCACCCCGGGGGCTAGCGGGAACAATGAGCAGTTCTTC.

V is TRBV6-4 and J is TRBJ2-7; weak D call: TRBD1 (6 bases). Looked up from germline, CDR1 is MRHNA and CDR2 is SNTAGT. This CDR3 region has 16 residues. Trimming shortened V by 4 bases and J by 0 bases, and 16 bases separated the two germline ends. CDR3 in amino acids: CASSVPTGTNSYEQYF. CDR3 coding DNA: TGTGCCAGCAGTGTCCCGACAGGAACCAACTCCTACGAGCAGTACTTC.

This CDR3 reads CASSLWWGDRLYEQYF. CDR3 sequence (DNA): TGTGCCAGCAGCTTGTGGTGGGGGGACAGGCTCTACGAGCAGTACTTC. This chain connects TRBV5-6 to TRBJ2-7; 8 bases are shared with TRBD1. The CDR3 has 16 amino acids. Germline CDR1 reads SGHDT; CDR2 reads YYEEEE. Unmatched junction bases numbered 9, after V lost 1 base and J lost 3 bases.

The chain employs TRBV9 and TRBJ1-1; D is uncertain. V was clipped by 3 bases and J by 6 bases, with 18 bases between them. Looked up from germline, CDR1 is SGDLS and CDR2 is YYNGEE. CDR3 length: 15 residues. The CDR3 loop reads CASSAGITGKAEAFF. The CDR3 DNA sequence: TGTGCCAGCAGCGCCGGGATAACGGGGAAGGCTGAAGCTTTCTTT. Complete variable domain (other parts from reference TRBV9 and TRBJ1-1): DSGVTQTPKHLITATGQRVTLRCSPRSGDLSVYWYQQSLDQGLQFLIQYYNGEERAKGNILERFSAQQFPDLHSELNLSSLELGDSALYFCASSAGITGKAEAFFGQGTRLTVV.

The V and J genes are TRBV15 and TRBJ2-2; 9 bases match TRBD2. CDR1 and CDR2 (germline): LNHNV, YYDKDF (reference sequence). CDR3 length: 18 residues. Unmatched junction bases numbered 12, after V lost 5 bases and J lost 2 bases. The CDR3 coding sequence is TGTGCCACCAGCCCACGAGGAGAAGCGGGAGGCAACACCGGGGAGCTGTTTTTT. Its translation is CATSPRGEAGGNTGELFF.

The chain uses TRBV6-5 and TRBJ1-5; D remains unclear. The CDR3 sequence is 13 residues long. The V gene's germline CDR1 is MNHEY and CDR2 SVGAGI. The V end was cut by 6 bases, the J end by 1 base, with 7 bases between. CDR3 sequence reads: CASSPRSNQPQHF. CDR3 nucleotide sequence: TGTGCCAGCAGCCCACGGAGCAATCAGCCCCAGCATTTT.

The rearrangement uses TRBV6-5 and TRBJ1-1; possibly TRBD1 for D (5 bases). Deletions cut 8 bases from V and 1 base from J, with 14 bases between. From germline, CDR1 is MNHEY and CDR2 SVGAGI. The CDR3 runs to 14 residues. The CDR3 DNA reads as TGTGCCAGCGGATCGGACGGGGGGAACACTGAAGCTTTCTTT. As protein: CASGSDGGNTEAFF.

The rearrangement uses TRBV28 and TRBJ1-5, with D perhaps matching TRBD1 (6 bases). Germline V lookup: CDR1 MDHEN, CDR2 SYDVKM. Trimming stripped 6 bases from V and 4 bases from J, with 13 bases between. This CDR3 region has 14 residues. The CDR3 sequence: CASRGAGRNQPQHF. CDR3 sequence (DNA): TGTGCCAGCAGGGGGGCGGGCCGGAATCAGCCCCAGCATTTT.

As DNA, the CDR3 is TGTGCCAGCGGGGGCAAACGGGGAAACTATGGCTACACCTTC. Protein product: CASGGKRGNYGYTF. The chain combines TRBV28 with TRBJ1-2; D may be TRBD1 (6 bases). Trimming removed 8 bases from V and 2 bases from J, with 15 bases in between. In germline, CDR1 is MDHEN, CDR2 SYDVKM. The CDR3 runs to 14 residues.

The chain is built from TRBV28 and TRBJ2-7; D is uncertain. Germline loops: CDR1 MDHEN, CDR2 SYDVKM. The CDR3 loop spans 12 amino acids. Trimming removed 3 bases from V and 4 bases from J, with 7 bases in between. The CDR3 DNA reads TGTGCCAGCAGTTTGAGCGAATACGAGCAGTACTTC. Its translation is CASSLSEYEQYF.

The chain recombines TRBV6-5 with TRBJ2-7, with D perhaps TRBD1 (5 bases). The CDR3 contains 15 residues. Germline CDR1 reads MNHEY; CDR2 reads SVGAGI. V lost 2 bases and J 0 bases, leaving 11 bases between the germline ends. The CDR3 DNA reads TGTGCCAGCAGTTACAGTCCCGACAGCTCCTACGAGCAGTACTTC. Its protein is CASSYSPDSSYEQYF.

V and J are TRBV2 and TRBJ1-5, with D possibly being TRBD1 (5 bases). The germline CDR1 and CDR2 sequences are SNHLY and FYNNEI. CDR3 length: 13 residues. Trimming took off 1 base at V and 7 bases at J, with 8 bases between the two ends. The CDR3 here is CASSEDRGQPQHF. In nucleotides, the CDR3 is TGTGCCAGCAGTGAAGATAGGGGCCAGCCCCAGCATTTT. The full variable domain, rest sourced from reference TRBV2 and TRBJ1-5, is EPEVTQTPSHQVTQMGQEVILRCVPISNHLYFYWYRQILGQKVEFLVSFYNNEISEKSEIFDDQFSVERPDGSNFTLKIRSTKLEDSAMYFCASSEDRGQPQHFGDGTRLSIL.

V usage is TRBV4-3 and J usage is TRBJ2-2; unclear D gene. The CDR3 is 15 residues long. The germline CDR1 and CDR2 sequences are LGHNA and YSLEER. V lost 0 bases to trimming and J lost 5 bases, with 10 bases between them. The DNA of the CDR3 is TGCGCCAGCAGCCAAGATGGGGATGTGACCGGGGAGCTGTTTTTT. The encoded protein is CASSQDGDVTGELFF.